This passage covers 8 T cell receptor beta chains from one sample sequenced in a study of T-cell reconstitution after alpha-beta-depleted transplantation in children. A library of TCRbeta sequences, prepared with unique molecular identifiers, was generated. TCRdb re-derived calls from the PCR reads in MiXCR, one entry per CDR3 protein. The data contain under 250,000 distinct CDR3 sequences, roughly a quarter of them singletons. The specimen was PBMCs, mostly from graft donor cells, collected 360 days after TCRalphabeta/CD19-depleted stem cell transplant. These receptors all stem from a female patient between 2 and 15 years old who had a stem cell transplant for congenital amegakaryocytic thrombocytopenia, so the T cells may come from the graft donor.

The J gene is TRBJ1-4, the V gene TRBV7-9; D perhaps matches TRBD1 (5 bases). The CDR3 consists of 15 residues. Germline CDR1 reads SEHNR; CDR2 reads FQNEAQ (reference sequence). Trimming removed 1 base at V and 15 bases at J, with 21 bases between. CDR3 region: CASSLGEGAMKGMFF. The DNA of the CDR3 is TGTGCCAGCAGCTTAGGAGAAGGGGCAATGAAAGGAATGTTTTTT.

The chain carries TRBV28 and TRBJ1-4; tentative D call: TRBD1 (6 bases). Per the germline V gene, CDR1 is MDHEN and CDR2 is SYDVKM. The CDR3 sequence is 18 residues long. V was clipped by 5 bases and J by 7 bases, with 26 bases between them. Here the CDR3 DNA reads TGTGCCAGCAGTCCCCGCCCCCTACAGGGAAAGGCGCGTGAAAAACTGTTTTTT. Its translation is CASSPRPLQGKAREKLFF.

This clonotype was counted many times. The chain links TRBV12-3 or TRBV12-4 to TRBJ1-2; a weak D match, TRBD1 (6 bases). The V and J ends lost 2 bases and 4 bases respectively, with 17 bases between them. The CDR3 runs 16 residues. For the CDR3, the DNA is TGTGCCAGCAGTTTAAGGGGGGCGGCGGGGCCCTATGGCTACACCTTC. Translation gives CASSLRGAAGPYGYTF.

This clonotype turned up a few times. The chain has TRBV5-1 and TRBJ2-1; TRBD2 agrees at 9 bases. Germline assignment: CDR1 SGHRS and CDR2 YFSETQ. Germline trimming cut 0 bases from V and 8 bases from J; bases unmatched to any gene: 12. This CDR3 region has 17 residues. This CDR3 is CASSLAPGLASLHEQFF. CDR3 nucleotides: TGCGCCAGCAGCTTGGCTCCGGGACTAGCATCGCTACATGAGCAGTTCTTC.

V gene TRBV5-1 combines with J gene TRBJ2-7; D uncertain. Germline V gene sequence: CDR1 SGHRS, CDR2 YFSETQ. V lost 0 bases, J lost 5 bases, and 12 bases lay in between. CDR3 size: 14 residues. CDR3 region: CASSLGESFNEQYF. As DNA, the CDR3 is TGCGCCAGCAGCTTGGGGGAATCTTTCAACGAGCAGTACTTC.

This chain uses TRBV27 with TRBJ2-3; 7 bases match TRBD2. The CDR3 has 14 residues. V was pared by 8 bases and J by 6 bases, with 11 bases of the junction left unmatched. Germline CDR1 and CDR2: MNHEY and SMNVEV (reference sequence). CDR3 nucleotides: TGTGCCAGCGCTTACCTAGCGGAAAGGGATACGCAGTATTTT. This codes for CASAYLAERDTQYF.

The table lists this clonotype with many counts. This chain uses TRBV25-1 with TRBJ2-1; maybe TRBD2 (6 bases). This CDR3 comprises 12 residues. Germline CDR1 and CDR2: MGHDK and SYGVNS. The germline V and J ends were trimmed by 8 bases and 4 bases, with 9 bases remaining between them. CDR3 protein: CASSGTYNEQFF. Written as DNA, the CDR3 is TGTGCCAGCTCCGGGACTTACAATGAGCAGTTCTTC.

The chain combines TRBV11-2 with TRBJ2-5; D is undetermined. In germline, CDR1 is SGHAT, CDR2 FQNNGV. V lost 1 base and J 8 bases, leaving 14 bases between the germline ends. The CDR3 contains 14 residues. The CDR3 DNA is TGTGCCAGCAGCTTAGCGACGACTGGCACCACCCAGTACTTC. Its translation is CASSLATTGTTQYF.